Many counts were recorded for the clone carrying this T cell receptor beta chain. Antigen: not known. This entry comes from a study of T-cell reconstitution after alpha-beta-depleted transplantation in children. The library targeted TCRbeta and was prepared with unique molecular identifiers. TCRdb re-called the PCR reads with MiXCR, one entry per CDR3 protein. The sample holds about 1,000,000 distinct CDR3 sequences; roughly 29% are singletons and the top ten take roughly 30%. The CDR3 runs to 12 residues. Germline loops: CDR1 MDHEN, CDR2 SYDVKM. Trimming took 2 bases from V and 6 from J, leaving 5 bases between them. Findings of the study overall: Approximately two months post-transplant, alpha-beta T cells reportedly originated from several hundred expanded graft clones. T cells produced anew were the main source of T-cell counts and diversity one year after transplant.

The material sequenced was PBMCs, mostly from graft donor cells, taken 360 days after TCRalphabeta/CD19-depleted stem cell transplant. The clonotype was recovered from a boy younger than two who had a stem cell transplant for SCID, so the T cells may come from the graft donor. The chain recombines TRBV28 with TRBJ2-1, with D uncertain. The CDR3 DNA reads TGTGCCAGCAGTTTACGGGTCAATGAGCAGTTCTTC. This codes for CASSLRVNEQFF.